These T cell receptor beta chains were read from a single sample in a study of shared clonotypes between healthy human individuals. Generated by immunoSEQ multiplex PCR, the TCRdb table keeps only in-frame clones and is missing some. Of some 2.4 million clones listed, over 85% are singletons. The sequenced material came from naive CD4+ T cells from PBMCs. These receptors were taken from a man aged 18 to 29 in good health. Some clones in this sample may be carry-over from other donors' samples. Each CDR3 is given with its conserved first and last residue. A D gene is named only where the DNA matches it firmly. Clone size, where shown, is once, few, many, or a class for clones that have expanded.

J gene: TRBJ2-1; clone size: NA; V gene: TRBV6-6; D gene: TRBD2; CDR3 DNA: TGTGCCAGCAGAGGACTAGCGGGTAGCTCCTACAATGAGCAGTTCTTC; CDR3 protein: CASRGLAGSSYNEQFF
J gene: TRBJ2-7; clone size: NA; V gene: TRBV7-2; D gene: TRBD2; CDR3 DNA: TGTGCCAGCAGCTTTACTAGCGGGAGTAACGAGCAGTACTTC; CDR3 protein: CASSFTSGSNEQYF
J gene: TRBJ1-3; clone size: NA; V gene: TRBV19; D gene: NA; CDR3 DNA: TGTGCCAGTAGATCCCCGGGCCTCGGATTGGGGAACACCATATATTTT; CDR3 protein: CASRSPGLGLGNTIYF
J gene: TRBJ2-7; clone size: NA; V gene: TRBV28; D gene: TRBD2; CDR3 DNA: TGTGCCAGCAGTCGGACTAGCGGTAACTCCTACGAGCAGTACTTC; CDR3 protein: CASSRTSGNSYEQYF
J gene: TRBJ2-1; clone size: NA; V gene: TRBV4-3; D gene: TRBD2; CDR3 DNA: TGCGCCAGCAGCCAAACTAGCGGGAGGGGCTACAATGAGCAGTTCTTC; CDR3 protein: CASSQTSGRGYNEQFF
J gene: TRBJ1-5; clone size: NA; V gene: TRBV6-1; D gene: NA; CDR3 DNA: TGTGCCAGCAGGAACCAATTTCAGCCCCAGCATTTT; CDR3 protein: CASRNQFQPQHF
J gene: TRBJ2-6; clone size: NA; V gene: TRBV5-1; D gene: TRBD1; CDR3 DNA: TGCGCCAGCAGCTCGAGGACAGGGGCAGGGGCCAACGTCCTGACTTTC; CDR3 protein: CASSSRTGAGANVLTF
J gene: TRBJ2-3; clone size: NA; V gene: TRBV6-6; D gene: NA; CDR3 DNA: TGTGCCAGCAGCTCACAGGGGAGGGGCACAGATACGCAGTATTTT; CDR3 protein: CASSSQGRGTDTQYF
J gene: TRBJ1-2; clone size: once; V gene: TRBV7-9; D gene: NA; CDR3 DNA: TGTGCCAGCAGCGGGGGAGGGGGAATTAACTATGGCTACACCTTC; CDR3 protein: CASSGGGGINYGYTF
J gene: TRBJ1-5; clone size: few; V gene: TRBV28; D gene: NA; CDR3 DNA: TGTGCCAGCAGTTTGAACAGATATAGCAATCAGCCCCAGCATTTT; CDR3 protein: CASSLNRYSNQPQHF
J gene: TRBJ2-5; clone size: NA; V gene: TRBV4-1; D gene: TRBD2; CDR3 DNA: TGCGCCAGCAGCCAGCAAGCGGGAGCGAGACTACAAGAGACCCAGTACTTC; CDR3 protein: CASSQQAGARLQETQYF
J gene: TRBJ1-5; clone size: NA; V gene: TRBV7-8; D gene: NA; CDR3 DNA: TGTGCCAGCGCACAGCGGGCAGCCGTTGAGCCCCAGCATTTT; CDR3 protein: CASAQRAAVEPQHF
J gene: TRBJ2-6; clone size: NA; V gene: TRBV29-1; D gene: NA; CDR3 DNA: TGCTCCGCGACAGGAGCTGCTGGGGCCAACGTCCTGACTTTC; CDR3 protein: CSATGAAGANVLTF
J gene: TRBJ2-1; clone size: NA; V gene: TRBV4-3; D gene: TRBD2; CDR3 DNA: TGCGCCAGCAGCCAAGATTATAGCGGGAGGGCGCCCTACAATGAGCAGTTCTTC; CDR3 protein: CASSQDYSGRAPYNEQFF
J gene: TRBJ2-3; clone size: NA; V gene: TRBV9; D gene: NA; CDR3 DNA: TGTGCCAGCAGCGTAGTGGTCGGGAACACAGATACGCAGTATTTT; CDR3 protein: CASSVVVGNTDTQYF
J gene: TRBJ1-2; clone size: NA; V gene: TRBV29-1; D gene: NA; CDR3 DNA: TGCAGCGGGGCAGCGGACTATGGCTACACCTTC; CDR3 protein: CSGAADYGYTF
J gene: TRBJ1-2; clone size: NA; V gene: TRBV5-6; D gene: NA; CDR3 DNA: TGTGCCAGCTCGGGTCCCAACTATGGCTACACCTTC; CDR3 protein: CASSGPNYGYTF
J gene: TRBJ2-7; clone size: NA; V gene: TRBV6-1; D gene: NA; CDR3 DNA: TGTGCCAGCAGTGGAGGGTCGAGACTAGGTCTGGGGTCCTACGAGCAGTACTTC; CDR3 protein: CASSGGSRLGLGSYEQYF
J gene: TRBJ2-5; clone size: NA; V gene: TRBV4-1; D gene: NA; CDR3 DNA: TGCGCCAGCAGCCGGCTCGGCGGGACTTCGGAAGAGCAGTACTTC; CDR3 protein: CASSRLGGTSEEQYF
J gene: TRBJ1-5; clone size: once; V gene: TRBV7-9; D gene: NA; CDR3 DNA: TGTGCCAGCAGCTTAAAGTATAGGGGCTTAGAGCAGCCCCAGCATTTT; CDR3 protein: CASSLKYRGLEQPQHF
J gene: TRBJ2-5; clone size: few; V gene: TRBV5-1; D gene: TRBD2; CDR3 DNA: TGCGCCAGCAGCACCGACCCTCTAGCGGGAGGGCGGGAGACCCAGTACTTC; CDR3 protein: CASSTDPLAGGRETQYF
J gene: TRBJ2-7; clone size: NA; V gene: TRBV27; D gene: NA; CDR3 DNA: TGTGCCAGCAGGAAAAACTACGAGCAGTACTTC; CDR3 protein: CASRKNYEQYF
J gene: TRBJ2-1; clone size: NA; V gene: TRBV28; D gene: TRBD2; CDR3 DNA: TGTGCCAGCAGTCCGACTAGCGGTTTTGTAAATGAGCAGTTCTTC; CDR3 protein: CASSPTSGFVNEQFF
J gene: TRBJ2-1; clone size: NA; V gene: TRBV19; D gene: TRBD2; CDR3 DNA: TGTGCCAGTGTAGCGGGGGGGACCCTATACAATGAGCAGTTCTTC; CDR3 protein: CASVAGGTLYNEQFF
J gene: TRBJ2-7; clone size: few; V gene: TRBV5-1; D gene: TRBD1; CDR3 DNA: TGCGCCAGCAGCTTGGCGACAGGGGAGTACGAGCAGTACTTC; CDR3 protein: CASSLATGEYEQYF